This T cell receptor beta chain came from a study of blood T cell repertoires in COVID-19. Across the whole study: Donors in the United States, Italy and Spain gave samples during acute or convalescent COVID-19.

This clone was seen only once. Participants, 18 to 89 years old, spanned more than 20 US areas. Cohorts were assigned according to the clinical history that participants reported. How the authors handled the data: Amplification from reference gene primers served as the basis for estimated nucleated cell counts. The method was immunoSEQ multiplex PCR; TCRdb's version includes in-frame clones alone and lacks a portion of them. V, J and clone size are those of that table, while D and trimming were read from the DNA. The data show over 200,000 clones, approximately 82% seen once. V dropped 0 bases and J dropped 5 bases, with 16 bases sitting between them. CDR1 is KGHSH and CDR2 is LQKENI in the germline V gene. This CDR3 region has 16 residues.

The TCR comes from a man aged 40-50 years who had recovered from COVID-19. The rearrangement joins TRBV18 to TRBJ1-1, with TRBD1 as a possible D gene (5 bases). The specimen was PBMCs or T cells enriched from blood (not recorded which). The CDR3 loop reads CASSPPNQGEVTEAFF. The CDR3 DNA is TGTGCCAGCTCACCACCGAACCAGGGTGAGGTTACTGAAGCTTTCTTT.